Below, 26 T cell receptor beta chains from the same sample are listed, as sequenced in a study of blood T cells in healthy people across ages. Primers used in a second PCR of about 6 to 11 cycles were a sample-barcoded 5' primer and a J-beta primer mix. TCRdb re-derived calls from the 5' RACE reads in MiXCR, one entry per CDR3 protein. The sample lists roughly 680,000 distinct CDR3 sequences, 52% seen once, with approximately 13% in the top ten. Sequencing was carried out using blood. The receptors shown here come from a woman over 75 in good health.

The sample holds a few counts of this clonotype. The J gene is TRBJ2-5, the V gene TRBV5-1; D gene unclear. V lost 4 bases and J 4 bases, leaving 11 bases between the germline ends. CDR1 is SGHRS, CDR2 YFSETQ, per germline. The length of the CDR3 is 13 residues. CDR3 sequence (DNA): TGCGCCAGCAGCGGGATTAGTCCAGAGACCCAGTACTTC. Its translation: CASSGISPETQYF.

The rearrangement uses TRBV12-3 or TRBV12-4 and TRBJ1-1, with 9 bases aligning to TRBD1. The junction had 5 bases not matched to a gene; V was cut back by 6 bases and J by 0 bases. The CDR3 sequence is 15 residues long. DNA of the CDR3: TGTGCCAGCAGCATCCGGACAGGGGTGAACACTGAAGCTTTCTTT. This codes for CASSIRTGVNTEAFF.

The chain uses TRBV28 and TRBJ1-2; D unclear. CDR1 is MDHEN and CDR2 is SYDVKM in the germline V gene. V lost 3 bases and J lost 8, with 10 bases in between. CDR3 length: 12 amino acids. Here the CDR3 reads CASSFRAEGYTF. CDR3 bases: TGTGCCAGCAGTTTTCGGGCAGAGGGCTACACCTTC.

This clonotype was counted only a few times. A read error may be the cause here, since a much bigger clone is one base away. The chain uses TRBV12-3 or TRBV12-4 and TRBJ2-7, with D perhaps matching TRBD2 (6 bases). CDR3 size: 13 residues. With 1 base removed from V and 7 bases from J, the gap between germline ends came to 11 bases. Here the CDR3 reads CASSLGGVGEQYF. For the CDR3, the DNA is TGTGCCAGCAGTTTAGGCGGGGTCGGTGAGCAGTACTTC.

As concerns this clonotype: This may arise from a read error, as a much more abundant clone is one base away. The J gene is TRBJ2-3, the V gene TRBV20-1; D not certain. Per the germline V gene, CDR1 is DFQATT and CDR2 is SNEGSKA (reference sequence). Trimming shortened V by 5 bases and J by 2 bases, and 11 bases separated the two germline ends. The CDR3 covers 13 residues. CDR3 DNA: TGCAGTGCTGGAGCCGCGCCCACAGATACGCAGTATTTT. Translating it yields CSAGAAPTDTQYF.

The gene calls are TRBV9 and TRBJ1-1, with D hard to call. Germline CDR1 reads SGDLS; CDR2 reads YYNGEE. This CDR3 is built from 15 residues. Trimming took off 4 bases at V and 0 bases at J, with 13 bases between the two ends. CDR3 sequence: CASSPQPGLNTEAFF. The CDR3 DNA sequence: TGTGCCAGCAGCCCGCAACCAGGCTTGAACACTGAAGCTTTCTTT.

The chain combines TRBV25-1 with TRBJ2-3, with 11 bases lining up with TRBD2. Trimming took 5 bases from V and 0 from J; bases not matched to a gene: 4. Germline V gives CDR1 MGHDK, CDR2 SYGVNS. The CDR3 runs 16 residues. The CDR3 loop reads CASSKTSGGSTDTQYF. CDR3 sequence (DNA): TGTGCCAGCAGTAAAACTAGCGGGGGAAGCACAGATACGCAGTATTTT. Looking up the rest from reference TRBV25-1 and TRBJ2-3 gives the full variable domain: EADIYQTPRYLVIGTGKKITLECSQTMGHDKMYWYQQDPGMELHLIHYSYGVNSTEKGDLSSESTVSRIRTEHFPLTLESARPSHTSQYLCASSKTSGGSTDTQYFGPGTRLTVL.

This clonotype was seen repeatedly, ten times or more. The gene calls are TRBV5-1 and TRBJ1-1; D remains ambiguous. CDR1 and CDR2 (germline): SGHRS, YFSETQ. The CDR3 is 15 residues long. The V end lost 0 bases, the J end lost 1 base, and 10 bases lay between the germline ends. CDR3 amino acids: CASSLAGRPNTEAFF. The CDR3 coding sequence is TGCGCCAGCAGCTTGGCCGGCCGGCCGAACACTGAAGCTTTCTTT.

In the case of this clonotype: A clone one base away is much larger, so this may be a read error. This chain joins TRBV9 and TRBJ2-1; TRBD2 aligns across 9 bases. Germline trimming cut 0 bases from V and 2 bases from J; bases unmatched to any gene: 6. The CDR3 contains 17 residues. From germline, CDR1 is SGDLS and CDR2 YYNGEE. As DNA, the CDR3 is TGTGCCAGCAGCGTAGGGGGTAGCGGGGGCCCCTACAATGAGCAGTTCTTC. Protein sequence: CASSVGGSGGPYNEQFF.

This clonotype was recorded many times. The chain is built from TRBV7-3 and TRBJ2-1; TRBD2 agrees at 10 bases. Germline V CDR1 and CDR2: SGHTA, FQGTGA. Losses at the gene ends were 2 bases for V and 3 bases for J; bases not matched to a gene: 16. This CDR3 contains 20 residues. The CDR3 region has the DNA TGTGCCAGCAGCTTACGCCCCCCGGTCCCAGGACTAGCGGACTACAATGAGCAGTTCTTC. Translated: CASSLRPPVPGLADYNEQFF.

The chain links TRBV29-1 to TRBJ2-1; no clear D. From germline, CDR1 is SQVTM and CDR2 ANQGSEA. V shed 7 bases and J shed 7 bases, with 8 bases lying between them. This CDR3 spans 10 amino acids. The CDR3 DNA is TGCAGCGGGATATATAATGAGCAGTTCTTC. This encodes CSGIYNEQFF.

This clonotype was counted ten times or more. CDR3 DNA sequence: TGTGCCAGCACCCTAGCAGTGAGCTACAATGAGCAGTTCTTC. Translated, it gives CASTLAVSYNEQFF. The chain links TRBV7-2 to TRBJ2-1; weak D call: TRBD2 (5 bases). Germline CDR1 reads SGHTA; CDR2 reads FQGNSA. The CDR3 length is 14 residues. V lost 7 bases and J 3 bases, leaving 13 bases between the germline ends.

This clonotype was recorded a few times. J is TRBJ1-2 and V is TRBV6-5; D gene unclear. The CDR3 contains 14 residues. The germline CDR1 and CDR2 sequences are MNHEY and SVGAGI. V was trimmed by 0 bases and J by 2 bases, leaving 7 bases between them. CDR3 in DNA: TGTGCCAGCAGTTACTCAAGGAGCAACTATGGCTACACCTTC. Translating it yields CASSYSRSNYGYTF.

This clonotype was seen a handful of times. The V gene is TRBV6-2 or TRBV6-3, the J gene TRBJ1-5; D possibly corresponds to TRBD1 (5 bases). Germline values: CDR1 MNHEY, CDR2 SVGEGT. The CDR3 has 14 residues. V gave up 6 bases and J gave up 5 bases, with 14 bases separating them. CDR3 coding DNA: TGTGCCAGCAGACACGACAGCGGGGATCAGCCCCAGCATTTT. Translation gives CASRHDSGDQPQHF.

The CDR3 sequence: CASSQTPYGGDTQYF. The CDR3 bases are TGTGCCAGCAGCCAGACCCCCTACGGCGGGGATACGCAGTATTTT. The chain has TRBV3-1 and TRBJ2-3, with a possible D match to TRBD2 (5 bases). Trimming cost V 3 bases and J 6 bases, with 16 bases left between them. CDR1 and CDR2 from the germline V gene are LGHDT and YNNKEL (reference sequence). CDR3 length: 15 residues.

This clonotype has just a few counts. V gene TRBV5-1 combines with J gene TRBJ1-2, with D hard to call. Trimming shortened V by 0 bases and J by 9 bases, and 12 bases separated the two germline ends. Germline assignment: CDR1 SGHRS and CDR2 YFSETQ. This CDR3 has 13 residues. The CDR3 bases are TGCGCCAGCAGCTTGGGATATGGGATTCGCTACACCTTC. It encodes CASSLGYGIRYTF.

V and J are TRBV20-1 and TRBJ1-2; D call uncertain. V was pared by 5 bases and J by 12 bases, with 16 bases between. Germline V gene lookup returns CDR1 DFQATT and CDR2 SNEGSKA (reference sequence). This CDR3 is built from 11 residues. CDR3 region: CSAPANAVNTF. The CDR3 region has the DNA TGCAGTGCTCCGGCAAACGCTGTGAACACCTTC.

This chain links TRBV6-5 with TRBJ1-5; possible D gene TRBD1, 5 bases. The V gene's germline CDR1 is MNHEY and CDR2 SVGAGI. The CDR3 contains 14 residues. The germline V and J ends were trimmed by 2 bases and 4 bases, with 9 bases remaining between them. The CDR3 spells CASSYGGGNQPQHF. The CDR3 DNA follows: TGTGCCAGCAGTTACGGGGGTGGTAATCAGCCCCAGCATTTT.

The chain couples TRBV6-2 or TRBV6-3 to TRBJ2-7; D possibly corresponds to TRBD1 (6 bases). The CDR3 runs to 12 residues. Between the trimmed V and J ends, which lost 8 bases and 1 base, there was a span of 9 bases. In germline, CDR1 is MNHEY, CDR2 SVGEGT. CDR3 loop: CASEGDSYEQYF. The CDR3 DNA is TGTGCCAGCGAGGGGGATTCCTACGAGCAGTACTTC.

Many counts were recorded for this clonotype. The J gene is TRBJ1-5, the V gene TRBV20-1; 7 bases align to TRBD1. CDR1 is DFQATT, CDR2 SNEGSKA, per germline (reference sequence). The CDR3 totals 14 residues. V trimming: 1 base; J trimming: 3 bases; junction bases outside the gene matches: 3. CDR3 region: CSARGGQFNQPQHF. CDR3 nucleotide sequence: TGCAGTGCTAGAGGGGGACAGTTCAATCAGCCCCAGCATTTT.

The sample holds many counts of this clonotype. The chain couples TRBV6-4 to TRBJ2-3; possibly TRBD1 for D (6 bases). The V and J ends lost 5 bases and 2 bases respectively, with 11 bases between them. The CDR3 contains 14 residues. CDR1 and CDR2 (germline): MRHNA, SNTAGT. The CDR3 sequence is CASSLTGTTDTQYF. CDR3 in DNA: TGTGCCAGCAGTTTGACAGGAACCACAGATACGCAGTATTTT.

The CDR3 here is CASSSYTGTRYGYTF. The CDR3 DNA reads TGTGCCAGCAGCTCATATACAGGGACCCGATATGGCTACACCTTC. The V and J genes are TRBV5-6 and TRBJ1-2, with a possible D match to TRBD1 (6 bases). V dropped 3 bases and J dropped 5 bases, with 17 bases sitting between them. The CDR3 has 15 residues. Germline CDR1 and CDR2: SGHDT and YYEEEE. The full variable domain, with the rest looked up from reference TRBV5-6 and TRBJ1-2, is DAGVTQSPTHLIKTRGQQVTLRCSPKSGHDTVSWYQQALGQGPQFIFQYYEEEERQRGNFPDRFSGHQFPNYSSELNVNALLLGDSALYLCASSSYTGTRYGYTFGSGTRLTVV.

Details on this clonotype: A much bigger clone sits one base away, suggesting this may be a read error. The CDR3 DNA is TGCAGTGCTCAGCCCCTGAACAGGGGAATCAGGGGGCAGTACTTC. Its translation is CSAQPLNRGIRGQYF. The chain carries TRBV20-1 and TRBJ2-5; 7 bases align to TRBD1. CDR1 and CDR2 (germline): DFQATT, SNEGSKA (reference sequence). This CDR3 region has 15 residues. J lost 11 bases, V lost 5 bases, and 20 bases had no gene match.

This clonotype turned up a few times. The V call is TRBV6-5, the J call TRBJ2-1, with 10 bases matching TRBD2. V trimming: 2 bases; J trimming: 0 bases; junction bases outside the gene matches: 7. CDR1 is MNHEY and CDR2 is SVGAGI in the germline V gene. The CDR3 has 18 amino acids. In DNA, the CDR3 is TGTGCCAGCAGTTACCTCCCACGGACTAGCGGCTCCTACAATGAGCAGTTCTTC. The encoded protein is CASSYLPRTSGSYNEQFF.

This clonotype was seen a few times. The V gene is TRBV6-6, the J gene TRBJ2-3; 8 nucleotides line up with TRBD2. Germline trimming cut 7 bases from V and 3 bases from J; bases unmatched to any gene: 9. This CDR3 comprises 15 residues. Germline CDR1 is MNHNY and CDR2 is SVGAGI (reference sequence). The CDR3 coding sequence is TGTGCCAGCACCCCGCTAGCGGGTAGTACAGATACGCAGTATTTT. It yields the protein CASTPLAGSTDTQYF.

This clonotype occurred many times. The chain combines TRBV7-9 with TRBJ2-7, with 9 bases lining up with TRBD1. V was pared by 4 bases and J by 11 bases, with 3 bases of the junction left unmatched. This CDR3 is built from 11 residues. Germline assignment: CDR1 SEHNR and CDR2 FQNEAQ (reference sequence). CDR3 sequence reads: CASSSRDREYF. The CDR3 region has the DNA TGTGCCAGCAGCTCCCGGGACAGGGAGTACTTC.